These 19 T cell receptor beta chains came from one sample sequenced in a study of radiotherapy plus CTLA-4 blockade in lung cancer. The table came from immunoSEQ multiplex PCR; TCRdb's copy has only in-frame clones and leaves some out. The sample lists about 62,000 clones, more than 70% occurring once. Sequences were derived from peripheral blood, sampled from a patient treated with radiotherapy plus ipilimumab. The origin of the receptors is a human donor with non-small cell lung cancer who had a complete response to radiotherapy plus ipilimumab.

CDR3 region: CAWSTPTGPREGANVLTF. CDR3 in DNA: TGTGCCTGGAGTACCCCGACAGGACCCAGGGAGGGGGCCAACGTCCTGACTTTC. The V call is TRBV30, the J call TRBJ2-6; a weak D match, TRBD1 (6 bases). In germline, CDR1 is GTSNPN, CDR2 SVGIG (reference sequence). The CDR3 is made up of 18 amino acids. Trimming left V 2 bases short and J 4 bases short, with 21 bases between. Drawing the rest from reference TRBV30 and TRBJ2-6, the complete variable domain is SQTIHQWPATLVQPVGSPLSLECTVEGTSNPNLYWYRQAAGRGLQLLFYSVGIGQISSEVPQNLSASRPQDRQFILSSKKLLLSDSGFYLCAWSTPTGPREGANVLTFGAGSRLTVL.

The chain is built from TRBV9 and TRBJ2-1, with TRBD2 as a possible D gene (6 bases). The length of the CDR3 is 15 residues. Germline lookup yields CDR1 SGDLS and CDR2 YYNGEE. Trimming shortened V by 4 bases and J by 2 bases, and 13 bases separated the two germline ends. The CDR3 DNA follows: TGTGCCAGCAGCCCCGGGGGACTCACCTACAATGAGCAGTTCTTC. Its translation is CASSPGGLTYNEQFF.

V gene TRBV18 combines with J gene TRBJ1-6; 7 bases align to TRBD1. The CDR3 extends over 16 amino acids. V lost 4 bases and J lost 7; bases outside the gene matches: 10. The germline V gene encodes CDR1 KGHSH and CDR2 LQKENI. The chain's CDR3 is CASSLGQQYINSPLHF. The CDR3 nucleotides read TGTGCCAGCTCACTGGGACAGCAATACATAAATTCACCCCTCCACTTT.

This clone is a singleton in its sample. The chain couples TRBV11-2 to TRBJ1-3; TRBD1 matches 9 bases. The CDR3 contains 15 residues. Germline V CDR1 and CDR2: SGHAT, FQNNGV. The junction had 5 bases not matched to a gene; V was cut back by 0 bases and J by 8 bases. The CDR3 sequence: CASSLEGQGSDTIYF. CDR3 in DNA: TGTGCCAGCAGCTTAGAGGGACAGGGTTCGGACACCATATATTTT.

V usage is TRBV27 and J usage is TRBJ2-2, with 8 bases matching TRBD1. The length of the CDR3 is 16 residues. With V trimmed by 4 bases and J by 0 bases, 4 bases remained unmatched. CDR1 and CDR2 from the germline V gene are MNHEY and SMNVEV (reference sequence). The CDR3 DNA follows: TGTGCCAGCAGTTGGCAGGGGGCCACGAACACCGGGGAGCTGTTTTTT. It translates to CASSWQGATNTGELFF.

The chain joins TRBV9 to TRBJ2-1; 12 bases agree with TRBD2. CDR3 length: 16 residues. Germline assignment: CDR1 SGDLS and CDR2 YYNGEE. With 2 bases clipped from V and 6 bases from J, the junction kept 6 bases outside the gene matches. The CDR3 bases are TGTGCCAGCAGCGTGCTAGCGGGAGGGTCCGGCAATGAGCAGTTCTTC. Translation: CASSVLAGGSGNEQFF.

The J gene is TRBJ2-4, the V gene TRBV20-1; 8 nucleotides agree with TRBD1. The CDR3 runs to 11 residues. The germline gives CDR1 DFQATT, CDR2 SNEGSKA (reference sequence). The V and J ends lost 4 bases and 9 bases, in that order; junction bases with no gene match: 2. This chain's CDR3 is CSANQGAIQYF. The CDR3 DNA follows: TGCAGTGCTAATCAGGGGGCCATTCAGTACTTC.

The chain has TRBV5-6 and TRBJ1-1; 7 bases match TRBD1. This CDR3 comprises 14 residues. In germline, CDR1 is SGHDT, CDR2 YYEEEE. V trimming: 4 bases; J trimming: 1 base; junction bases outside the gene matches: 4. The CDR3 loop reads CASSPGTENTEAFF. The CDR3 region has the DNA TGTGCCAGCAGCCCCGGGACAGAGAACACTGAAGCTTTCTTT.

V gene TRBV7-8 combines with J gene TRBJ1-5; TRBD1 agrees at 9 bases. The V gene's germline CDR1 is SGHVS and CDR2 FQNEAQ. The CDR3 loop spans 17 amino acids. After removal of 3 bases from V and 6 bases from J, the junction contained 12 bases not matched to a gene. CDR3 residues: CASSLRLGQGLIQPQHF. CDR3 bases: TGTGCCAGCAGCTTGAGGCTGGGACAGGGCCTAATTCAGCCCCAGCATTTT. Combining the CDR3 with reference TRBV7-8 and TRBJ1-5 gives the whole variable domain GAGVSQSPRYKVAKRGQDVALRCDPISGHVSLFWYQQALGQGPEFLTYFQNEAQLDKSGLPSDRFFAERPEGSVSTLKIQRTQQEDSAVYLCASSLRLGQGLIQPQHFGDGTRLSIL.

The table lists this clone with a few counts. V and J are TRBV18 and TRBJ1-1; D call uncertain. Germline V CDR1 and CDR2: KGHSH, LQKENI. With 2 bases removed from V and 4 bases from J, the gap between germline ends came to 11 bases. The CDR3 extends over 14 amino acids. This CDR3 is CASSPMEGATEAFF. Written as DNA, the CDR3 is TGTGCCAGCTCACCAATGGAGGGTGCCACTGAAGCTTTCTTT.

The rearrangement uses TRBV7-9 and TRBJ2-3; the match to TRBD2 covers 8 bases. The CDR3 covers 14 residues. Germline V gene lookup returns CDR1 SEHNR and CDR2 FQNEAQ (reference sequence). After removal of 4 bases from V and 2 bases from J, the junction contained 2 bases not matched to a gene. This chain's CDR3 is CASSSTSATDTQYF. The CDR3 DNA is TGTGCCAGCAGCTCGACTAGCGCCACAGATACGCAGTATTTT. Together with reference TRBV7-9 and TRBJ2-3, the CDR3 gives the full variable domain: DTGVSQNPRHKITKRGQNVTFRCDPISEHNRLYWYRQTLGQGPEFLTYFQNEAQLEKSRLLSDRFSAERPKGSFSTLEIQRTEQGDSAMYLCASSSTSATDTQYFGPGTRLTVL.

Details on this clone: The same CDR3 also results from other DNA sequences found in this sample. The genes are TRBV28 and TRBJ1-3; D not certain. The CDR3 runs to 13 residues. V lost 1 base, J lost 7 bases, and 8 bases lay in between. CDR1 is MDHEN, CDR2 SYDVKM, per germline. CDR3 sequence (DNA): TGTGCCAGCAGTTTATCTCTAGGTAACACCATATATTTT. The encoded protein is CASSLSLGNTIYF.

V gene TRBV7-2 combines with J gene TRBJ1-2, with D possibly matching TRBD1 (5 bases). CDR3 length: 14 residues. CDR1 is SGHTA and CDR2 is FQGNSA in the germline V gene. V was pared by 5 bases and J by 6 bases, with 16 bases between. Here the CDR3 DNA reads TGTGCCAGCAGCCTTACGTCAGGGCCTCATGGCTACACCTTC. Its protein product is CASSLTSGPHGYTF.

This chain uses TRBV6-1 with TRBJ1-5; 8 nucleotides line up with TRBD1. Germline CDR1 MNHNS, CDR2 SASEGT. The CDR3 extends over 15 amino acids. J was trimmed by 6 bases and V by 8 bases; bases with no gene match: 12. The CDR3 coding sequence is TGTGCCAGCGGCTACGGACAGGGTACTATTCAGCCCCAGCATTTT. It is translated as CASGYGQGTIQPQHF.

This chain links TRBV6-5 with TRBJ2-6, with a weak D call TRBD1 (6 bases). Germline CDR1 is MNHEY and CDR2 is SVGAGI. V lost 2 bases and J lost 1, with 9 bases in between. The CDR3 runs to 16 residues. CDR3: CASSYTQGSGANVLTF. CDR3 sequence (DNA): TGTGCCAGCAGTTACACCCAGGGGTCTGGGGCCAACGTCCTGACTTTC.

The chain uses TRBV15 and TRBJ2-5; TRBD2 matches at 8 bases. The CDR3 has 16 residues. Looked up from germline, CDR1 is LNHNV and CDR2 is YYDKDF (reference sequence). V was clipped by 6 bases and J by 5 bases; unmatched bases: 14. CDR3 loop: CATSRRAGGRQETQYF. Here the CDR3 DNA reads TGTGCCACCAGTAGGCGGGCGGGGGGTAGACAGGAGACCCAGTACTTC.

This clone was recorded once. The V call is TRBV19, the J call TRBJ2-1; 8 positions match TRBD1. Trimming took 1 base from V and 0 from J; bases not matched to a gene: 5. Germline V gene data show CDR1 as LNHDA and CDR2 as SQIVND (reference sequence). This CDR3 has 17 amino acids. CDR3 loop: CASSIATGVRSYNEQFF. The CDR3 DNA reads as TGTGCCAGTAGTATAGCGACAGGGGTCCGCTCCTACAATGAGCAGTTCTTC. The full variable domain, its missing parts supplied by reference TRBV19 and TRBJ2-1, is DGGITQSPKYLFRKEGQNVTLSCEQNLNHDAMYWYRQDPGQGLRLIYYSQIVNDFQKGDIAEGYSVSREKKESFPLTVTSAQKNPTAFYLCASSIATGVRSYNEQFFGPGTRLTVL.

The chain combines TRBV6-1 with TRBJ2-1; tentative D call: TRBD1 (5 bases). Looked up from germline, CDR1 is MNHNS and CDR2 is SASEGT. This CDR3 spans 14 amino acids. V gave up 7 bases and J gave up 5 bases, with 15 bases separating them. The CDR3: CASNPIVGDNEQFF. CDR3 sequence (DNA): TGTGCCAGCAATCCTATAGTAGGGGACAATGAGCAGTTCTTC.

The chain links TRBV18 to TRBJ1-1, with TRBD1 as a possible D gene (5 bases). V lost 3 bases, J lost 1 base, and 15 bases lay in between. Germline V gene sequence: CDR1 KGHSH, CDR2 LQKENI. The CDR3 sequence is 16 residues long. CDR3 in amino acids: CASSPAGPWRNTEAFF. The CDR3 DNA reads as TGTGCCAGCTCACCCGCAGGGCCTTGGAGGAACACTGAAGCTTTCTTT.